This section outlines one T cell receptor (beta chain) sequence together with its context. The antigen remains undetermined. Trimming shortened V by 5 bases and J by 1 base, and 17 bases separated the two germline ends. Per the germline V gene, CDR1 is KGHSH and CDR2 is LQKENI. The CDR3 extends over 16 amino acids. This record comes from a study of cytomegalovirus exposure and HLA in healthy donors. Findings and caveats of the study: Later examination showed HLA-associated TCR beta chains had greater clonal expansion than equally common others.

The PCR used 60 Vbeta and 13 Jbeta primers. Some clones are missing from TCRdb's copy, which holds only in-frame ones; the method was immunoSEQ multiplex PCR. The profile shows under 120,000 clones, 70% of them singletons. The clonotype originates from a man aged 40-49 years in good health and CMV-seropositive. The specimen was PBMCs. The chain joins TRBV18 to TRBJ1-2; D is possibly TRBD1 (5 bases). Here the CDR3 DNA reads TGTGCCAGCTCATCGCTGACGGACGGACATAACTATGGCTACACCTTC. Translation: CASSSLTDGHNYGYTF.